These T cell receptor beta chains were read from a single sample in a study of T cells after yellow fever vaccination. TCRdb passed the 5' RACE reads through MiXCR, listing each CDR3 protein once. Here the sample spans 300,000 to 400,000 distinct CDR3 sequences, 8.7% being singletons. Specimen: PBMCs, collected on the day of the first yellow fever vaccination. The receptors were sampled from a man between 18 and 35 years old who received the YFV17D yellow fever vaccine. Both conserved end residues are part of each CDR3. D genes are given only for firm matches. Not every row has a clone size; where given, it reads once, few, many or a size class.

CDR3nt: TGTGCCAGTAGGCAACAGGGGTTTGGGCAGTTCTTC; CDR3aa: CASRQQGFGQFF; d_gene: TRBD1; v_gene: TRBV19; j_gene: TRBJ2-1; abundance: few; len: 12
CDR3nt: TGCAGTGCTAGAAGGACCTTCTATGGCTACACCTTC; CDR3aa: CSARRTFYGYTF; d_gene: NA; v_gene: TRBV20-1; j_gene: TRBJ1-2; abundance: NA; len: 12
CDR3nt: TGTGCCAGCAGCTTAGTGTCAGGTTACCGTAATGAGCAGTTCTTC; CDR3aa: CASSLVSGYRNEQFF; d_gene: NA; v_gene: TRBV7-2; j_gene: TRBJ2-1; abundance: NA; len: 15
CDR3nt: TGTGCTAGTGGTTTTCAAGAGACCCAGTACTTC; CDR3aa: CASGFQETQYF; d_gene: NA; v_gene: TRBV12-5; j_gene: TRBJ2-5; abundance: few; len: 11
CDR3nt: TGTGCCAGCAGCTTCCCAGGACAGGGGGCCATGAACACTGAAGCTTTCTTT; CDR3aa: CASSFPGQGAMNTEAFF; d_gene: TRBD1; v_gene: TRBV7-2; j_gene: TRBJ1-1; abundance: NA; len: 17
CDR3nt: TGTGCCAGCAGCTTTCGGGGGGCCTCGCAAGAGACCCAGTACTTC; CDR3aa: CASSFRGASQETQYF; d_gene: NA; v_gene: TRBV7-2; j_gene: TRBJ2-5; abundance: many; len: 15
CDR3nt: TGTGCCAGCAGCTTACGCGGGGGTCAGGGGACCCAGTACTTC; CDR3aa: CASSLRGGQGTQYF; d_gene: TRBD2; v_gene: TRBV7-3; j_gene: TRBJ2-5; abundance: NA; len: 14
CDR3nt: TGCGCCAGCGCCGGACTAGCGGGGGGCCTCAGCCGTCCAGATACGCAGTATTTT; CDR3aa: CASAGLAGGLSRPDTQYF; d_gene: TRBD2; v_gene: TRBV4-3; j_gene: TRBJ2-3; abundance: NA; len: 18
CDR3nt: TGCGCCAGCAGCCAAGGTCCACTAGTCCAAGAGACCCAGTACTTC; CDR3aa: CASSQGPLVQETQYF; d_gene: NA; v_gene: TRBV4-1; j_gene: TRBJ2-5; abundance: few; len: 15
CDR3nt: TGTGCCAGCAGCGCGGGCGGGGAGCTGTTTTTT; CDR3aa: CASSAGGELFF; d_gene: NA; v_gene: TRBV9; j_gene: TRBJ2-2; abundance: few; len: 11
CDR3nt: TGTGCCAGCAGCTTAGAGACGGGTCCCGCGGGCATTCAGTACTTC; CDR3aa: CASSLETGPAGIQYF; d_gene: NA; v_gene: TRBV11-2; j_gene: TRBJ2-4; abundance: NA; len: 15
CDR3nt: TGCGCCAGCAGCTCTGTCGGGACAGGCGAGCAGTACTTC; CDR3aa: CASSSVGTGEQYF; d_gene: TRBD1; v_gene: TRBV5-1; j_gene: TRBJ2-7; abundance: NA; len: 13
CDR3nt: TGTGCCAGCAGTGTTACTTTCCAAGAGACCCAGTACTTC; CDR3aa: CASSVTFQETQYF; d_gene: NA; v_gene: TRBV2; j_gene: TRBJ2-5; abundance: few; len: 13
CDR3nt: TGTGCCAGCAGTGAAGCAAAGGGAAACTATGGCTACACCTTC; CDR3aa: CASSEAKGNYGYTF; d_gene: NA; v_gene: TRBV6-1; j_gene: TRBJ1-2; abundance: NA; len: 14
CDR3nt: TGTGCCAGCAGCCTCCAAACAGAGACCCAGTACTTC; CDR3aa: CASSLQTETQYF; d_gene: NA; v_gene: TRBV6-6; j_gene: TRBJ2-5; abundance: NA; len: 12
CDR3nt: TGTGCCAGCAGCTTAAGGGCGCAGCTAAGCTCTGGGGCCAACGTCCTGACTTTC; CDR3aa: CASSLRAQLSSGANVLTF; d_gene: NA; v_gene: TRBV11-2; j_gene: TRBJ2-6; abundance: NA; len: 18
CDR3nt: TGTGCCAGCAGCTTTCAAGGGTTCTTTTCACCCCTCCACTTT; CDR3aa: CASSFQGFFSPLHF; d_gene: NA; v_gene: TRBV7-2; j_gene: TRBJ1-6; abundance: many; len: 14
CDR3nt: TGCGCCAGCAGCCACCCTTTAGGGCGGGGGGATACGGAGCAGTACTTC; CDR3aa: CASSHPLGRGDTEQYF; d_gene: TRBD2; v_gene: TRBV4-3; j_gene: TRBJ2-7; abundance: few; len: 16
CDR3nt: TGTGCCAGCGGAAGGGGTATCGGGGGAGGCAATCAGCCCCAGCATTTT; CDR3aa: CASGRGIGGGNQPQHF; d_gene: NA; v_gene: TRBV12-3/TRBV12-4; j_gene: TRBJ1-5; abundance: once; len: 16
CDR3nt: TGCGCCAGCAGCTTGCTCGGGAACACTGAAGCTTTCTTT; CDR3aa: CASSLLGNTEAFF; d_gene: NA; v_gene: TRBV5-1; j_gene: TRBJ1-1; abundance: few; len: 13
CDR3nt: TGTGCCACTGGGACTAGCGGACTCTATGAGCAGTTCTTC; CDR3aa: CATGTSGLYEQFF; d_gene: TRBD2; v_gene: TRBV24-1; j_gene: TRBJ2-1; abundance: NA; len: 13
CDR3nt: TGCGCCAGCAGTGAACCTGGGGCCAACGTCCTGACTTTC; CDR3aa: CASSEPGANVLTF; d_gene: NA; v_gene: TRBV5-1; j_gene: TRBJ2-6; abundance: NA; len: 13
CDR3nt: TGCAGTGCTAGAAGTGGGGGGAACACCGGGGAGCTGTTTTTT; CDR3aa: CSARSGGNTGELFF; d_gene: NA; v_gene: TRBV20-1; j_gene: TRBJ2-2; abundance: few; len: 14
CDR3nt: TGCGCCAGCAGCCAAGCTCCATGGGGGGGAGGCGAACTGAACACTGAAGCTTTCTTT; CDR3aa: CASSQAPWGGGELNTEAFF; d_gene: NA; v_gene: TRBV4-3; j_gene: TRBJ1-1; abundance: NA; len: 19
CDR3nt: TGTGCCAGCAGCACAGTCGGACAGGTAGAGCTCGGGGGCTACACCTTC; CDR3aa: CASSTVGQVELGGYTF; d_gene: TRBD1; v_gene: TRBV28; j_gene: TRBJ1-2; abundance: few; len: 16
CDR3nt: TGCAGTGCTAGAAGCGGGGGATTCACAGATACGCAGTATTTT; CDR3aa: CSARSGGFTDTQYF; d_gene: TRBD2; v_gene: TRBV20-1; j_gene: TRBJ2-3; abundance: NA; len: 14
CDR3nt: TGTGCCAGCAGCTTAGATCCCCGCAGCCCCCAGCATTTT; CDR3aa: CASSLDPRSPQHF; d_gene: NA; v_gene: TRBV7-6; j_gene: TRBJ1-5; abundance: few; len: 13
CDR3nt: TGTGCCAGCAGTTACTTTCCGGGACAGAACAATGAAAAACTGTTTTTT; CDR3aa: CASSYFPGQNNEKLFF; d_gene: TRBD1; v_gene: TRBV6-5; j_gene: TRBJ1-4; abundance: NA; len: 16
CDR3nt: TGCAGCGCAGTTGGGACGGGAAACATTCAGTACTTC; CDR3aa: CSAVGTGNIQYF; d_gene: NA; v_gene: TRBV29-1; j_gene: TRBJ2-4; abundance: NA; len: 12
CDR3nt: TGTGCCAGCAGCCAAGACTTCTCTCGAGGGCAGATCGGCAATCAGCCCCAGCATTTT; CDR3aa: CASSQDFSRGQIGNQPQHF; d_gene: NA; v_gene: TRBV16; j_gene: TRBJ1-5; abundance: few; len: 19
CDR3nt: TGTGCCAGCAGCCAAGGACTAATCGGCGAGCAGTACTTC; CDR3aa: CASSQGLIGEQYF; d_gene: NA; v_gene: TRBV14; j_gene: TRBJ2-7; abundance: NA; len: 13
CDR3nt: TGTGCCAGCAGCCAAGATAGGCTAGCGACAGATACGCAGTATTTT; CDR3aa: CASSQDRLATDTQYF; d_gene: NA; v_gene: TRBV4-2; j_gene: TRBJ2-3; abundance: NA; len: 15
CDR3nt: TGTGCCGCCCAGGAGGGGACAGATACGCAGTATTTT; CDR3aa: CAAQEGTDTQYF; d_gene: NA; v_gene: TRBV18; j_gene: TRBJ2-3; abundance: few; len: 12
CDR3nt: TGTGCCAGCAGCTCCCAGGGAAAACTGTTTTTT; CDR3aa: CASSSQGKLFF; d_gene: NA; v_gene: TRBV12-3/TRBV12-4; j_gene: TRBJ1-4; abundance: few; len: 11
CDR3nt: TGTGCCAGCAGCCGTCCGGGACAGGGGGTATATGGCTACACCTTC; CDR3aa: CASSRPGQGVYGYTF; d_gene: TRBD1; v_gene: TRBV7-2; j_gene: TRBJ1-2; abundance: few; len: 15
CDR3nt: TGCGCCAGCAGGAGGGGTAGATCGTCCGGGGAGCTGTTTTTT; CDR3aa: CASRRGRSSGELFF; d_gene: NA; v_gene: TRBV10-1; j_gene: TRBJ2-2; abundance: NA; len: 14
CDR3nt: TGTGCCAGCAGCCCCGGCGACAGTTCATTGACCCAGCATTTT; CDR3aa: CASSPGDSSLTQHF; d_gene: NA; v_gene: TRBV7-8; j_gene: TRBJ1-5; abundance: few; len: 14
CDR3nt: TGCAGCGTTTCACAGGGTGTACCACAAGAGACCCAGTACTTC; CDR3aa: CSVSQGVPQETQYF; d_gene: NA; v_gene: TRBV29-1; j_gene: TRBJ2-5; abundance: NA; len: 14
CDR3nt: TGCAGTGCTAGAGACAGGGGGCAGAGCACAGATACGCAGTATTTT; CDR3aa: CSARDRGQSTDTQYF; d_gene: TRBD1; v_gene: TRBV20-1; j_gene: TRBJ2-3; abundance: few; len: 15
CDR3nt: TGTGCCAGCAGCGCCGGGGCCAACTATGGCTACACCTTC; CDR3aa: CASSAGANYGYTF; d_gene: NA; v_gene: TRBV7-3; j_gene: TRBJ1-2; abundance: NA; len: 13
CDR3nt: TGTGCCAGCAGCCTAAACCCACCCGGGAGCAGCAATCAGCCCCAGCATTTT; CDR3aa: CASSLNPPGSSNQPQHF; d_gene: NA; v_gene: TRBV7-8; j_gene: TRBJ1-5; abundance: few; len: 17
CDR3nt: TGTGCCAGCAGCTTGGACAGGCCAAATGAAAAACTGTTTTTT; CDR3aa: CASSLDRPNEKLFF; d_gene: NA; v_gene: TRBV5-4; j_gene: TRBJ1-4; abundance: few; len: 14
CDR3nt: TGTGCCAGCAGCTTAGGGGGAGGGGCTGAAGCTTTCTTT; CDR3aa: CASSLGGGAEAFF; d_gene: NA; v_gene: TRBV7-2; j_gene: TRBJ1-1; abundance: few; len: 13
CDR3nt: TGTGCCAGCAGTTTACAATCCGGGGGAAGCACAGATACGCAGTATTTT; CDR3aa: CASSLQSGGSTDTQYF; d_gene: NA; v_gene: TRBV12-3/TRBV12-4; j_gene: TRBJ2-3; abundance: many; len: 16
CDR3nt: TGTGCCAGCAGCCGGGACTCGCCCAGGGATACGCAGTATTTT; CDR3aa: CASSRDSPRDTQYF; d_gene: NA; v_gene: TRBV7-3; j_gene: TRBJ2-3; abundance: many; len: 14
CDR3nt: TGTGCCAGCAGCTTAGATAGAGGGTCCGAGCAGTACTTC; CDR3aa: CASSLDRGSEQYF; d_gene: NA; v_gene: TRBV11-2; j_gene: TRBJ2-7; abundance: many; len: 13